This TCR beta chain stems from a study of blood T cell repertoires in COVID-19. This clone was observed a handful of times. Repertoires were generated with immunoSEQ multiplex PCR, while TCRdb's copy carries only in-frame clones and drops some. The sample holds approximately 340,000 clones; around 82% are singletons and the top ten take 3%. V shed 4 bases and J 6 bases; nucleotides not matched to a gene: 2. The V gene's germline CDR1 is SGHTA and CDR2 FQGNSA. The CDR3 covers 13 residues. Material for sequencing was peripheral blood. The source of this sequence is a young man with active or convalescent COVID-19. The gene calls are TRBV7-2 and TRBJ1-5; 8 bases are shared with TRBD1. In DNA form, the CDR3 reads TGTGCCAGCAGCTCGCAGGGGGCTCAGCCCCAGCATTTT. Its protein product is CASSSQGAQPQHF.